This entry concerns a single T cell receptor (beta chain). Its antigen remains unidentified. This sample stems from a study of human T cells and chemical hapten exposure. Study at large: Upper-back patch tests with 0.01% DPC were read at 6 days.

Specified time point: patch test 2, 6 weeks after DPC sensitization. Treatment in this sample: therapeutic diphenylcyclopropenone sensitization with weekly scalp DPC. Extraction yielded total RNA from whole blood (unfractionated). The V end lost 0 bases, the J end lost 7 bases, and 6 bases lay between the germline ends. Germline values: CDR1 SGHTA, CDR2 FQGNSA. The CDR3 extends over 12 amino acids. Overall study findings and caveats: DPC sensitization did not alter TCRs above 1 in 1000 frequency. Patch test scores rose with PT1 expanded TCR counts, a positive correlation.

One entry per CDR3 protein, called by TCRdb with MiXCR from the RACE reads. The table includes a few hundred thousand distinct CDR3 sequences, roughly 6.3% detected once. This material consisted of whole blood, taken in connection with sensitization to the hapten diphenylcyclopropenone (DPC). This TCR derives from a woman aged 18-29 years with alopecia areata. Some clones in this sample may be carry-over from other donors' samples. The chain links TRBV7-2 to TRBJ1-2, with a tentative D call TRBD1 (6 bases). In DNA form, the CDR3 reads TGTGCCAGCAGCTTAGCGGGGGCTGGCTACACCTTC. This encodes CASSLAGAGYTF.